What follows are 27 T cell receptor beta chains derived from one specimen sequenced in a study of PD-1 blockade in classical Hodgkin lymphoma. Time point of the sample: cycle 4 day 1 (C4D1), after more than five weeks of nivolumab. Relapse was seen in all patients after autologous stem cell transplantation, and brentuximab vedotin exposure was variable. Sequencing used immunoSEQ multiplex PCR; TCRdb keeps in-frame clones, though not all of them. The sample gives some 34,000 clones, roughly 76% of which show up once; roughly 4% is in the top ten. The source was peripheral blood mononuclear cells (PBMCs), collected before the fourth cycle of nivolumab. These receptors all come from a human donor with classical Hodgkin lymphoma.

The genes are TRBV30 and TRBJ1-4; unclear D gene. The ends were cut back, 0 bases at V and 8 bases at J, with 7 bases in the middle. The germline V gene encodes CDR1 GTSNPN and CDR2 SVGIG (reference sequence). This CDR3 region has 12 residues. CDR3 bases: TGTGCCTGGAGTGTAGCGGCGGAAAAACTGTTTTTT. Protein sequence: CAWSVAAEKLFF.

This clone was observed once. This chain connects TRBV7-2 to TRBJ1-3; TRBD1 might be the D (5 bases). The CDR3 contains 15 residues. Germline V gene sequence: CDR1 SGHTA, CDR2 FQGNSA. The ends were cut back, 1 base at V and 2 bases at J, with 9 bases in the middle. CDR3 coding DNA: TGTGCCAGCAGCTTAGACGGCAGGGCTGGAAACACCATATATTTT. Translating gives CASSLDGRAGNTIYF. The full variable domain, its missing parts supplied by reference TRBV7-2 and TRBJ1-3, is GAGVSQSPSNKVTEKGKDVELRCDPISGHTALYWYRQSLGQGLEFLIYFQGNSAPDKSGLPSDRFSAERTGGSVSTLTIQRTQQEDSAVYLCASSLDGRAGNTIYFGEGSWLTVV.

This chain uses TRBV13 with TRBJ1-1; tentative D call: TRBD1 (6 bases). This CDR3 is 14 amino acids long. The V and J ends lost 2 bases and 1 base respectively, with 8 bases between them. Germline CDR1 reads PRHDT; CDR2 reads FYEKMQ (reference sequence). CDR3 region: CASSLSGANTEAFF. CDR3 DNA sequence: TGTGCCAGCAGCTTATCAGGGGCGAACACTGAAGCTTTCTTT.

The J gene is TRBJ2-7, the V gene TRBV28; D unresolved. CDR1 is MDHEN and CDR2 is SYDVKM in the germline V gene. The ends were cut back, 3 bases at V and 3 bases at J, with 12 bases in the middle. The CDR3 has 14 amino acids. The CDR3 DNA reads as TGTGCCAGCAGTTTTAGTGGCTATCTCTACGAGCAGTACTTC. It specifies CASSFSGYLYEQYF. The complete variable domain, with remaining parts taken from reference TRBV28 and TRBJ2-7, reads DVKVTQSSRYLVKRTGEKVFLECVQDMDHENMFWYRQDPGLGLRLIYFSYDVKMKEKGDIPEGYSVSREKKERFSLILESASTNQTSMYLCASSFSGYLYEQYFGPGTRLTVT.

For the CDR3, the DNA is TGTGCCAGCAGCTTAGTAGGAGGGGGGAGGGAGACCCAGTACTTC. Its protein is CASSLVGGGRETQYF. The chain uses TRBV7-2 and TRBJ2-5; D possibly matches TRBD1 or TRBD2 (6 bases each). V lost 1 base, J lost 5 bases, and 14 bases lay in between. The CDR3 is made up of 15 amino acids. Germline values: CDR1 SGHTA, CDR2 FQGNSA.

The count of this clone is one. This chain joins TRBV7-9 and TRBJ2-1, with D maybe TRBD1 (6 bases). V lost 5 bases to trimming and J lost 4 bases, with 15 bases between them. Germline assignment: CDR1 SEHNR and CDR2 FQNEAQ (reference sequence). The CDR3 sequence is 15 residues long. CDR3 DNA: TGTGCCAGCAGCCCACTCCAGGGGAAATACAATGAGCAGTTCTTC. Protein sequence: CASSPLQGKYNEQFF.

J is TRBJ2-7 and V is TRBV7-2; 8 bases fit TRBD1. V was clipped by 2 bases and J by 3 bases; unmatched bases: 6. The V gene's germline CDR1 is SGHTA and CDR2 FQGNSA. The CDR3 contains 15 residues. The CDR3 sequence: CASSLNRQGFYEQYF. CDR3 in DNA: TGTGCCAGCAGCTTAAATCGACAGGGGTTCTACGAGCAGTACTTC.

This chain connects TRBV6-6 to TRBJ2-1, with 13 bases fitting TRBD2. J gave up 9 bases and V 2 bases, and 7 bases lay outside the gene matches. The germline V gene has CDR1 MNHNY and CDR2 SVGAGI (reference sequence). The CDR3 covers 16 residues. This chain's CDR3 is CASSYRTSGSGGEQFF. DNA of the CDR3: TGTGCCAGCAGTTACAGGACTAGCGGGAGCGGGGGTGAGCAGTTCTTC.

This chain connects TRBV19 to TRBJ2-7, with TRBD2 identical over 11 bases. V was pared by 5 bases and J by 2 bases, with 8 bases of the junction left unmatched. Germline V gene data show CDR1 as LNHDA and CDR2 as SQIVND (reference sequence). This CDR3 spans 16 amino acids. CDR3 nucleotide sequence: TGTGCCAGTAGTGAAGAACTAGCGGGAGCCACCTACGAGCAGTACTTC. This gives the protein CASSEELAGATYEQYF.

The CDR3 here is CASSYSMAGQGQPQHF. In DNA, the CDR3 is TGTGCCAGCAGTTACTCGATGGCCGGGCAGGGTCAGCCCCAGCATTTT. The chain recombines TRBV6-5 with TRBJ1-5; D may be TRBD1 (5 bases). Trimming cost V 0 bases and J 6 bases, with 15 bases left between them. CDR3 length: 16 residues. The germline CDR1 and CDR2 sequences are MNHEY and SVGAGI.

The chain is built from TRBV19 and TRBJ2-7; no clear D. V lost 4 bases to trimming and J lost 2 bases, with 15 bases between them. The length of the CDR3 is 15 residues. The germline CDR1 and CDR2 sequences are LNHDA and SQIVND (reference sequence). The CDR3 spells CASSTQLRSTYEQYF. CDR3 nucleotide sequence: TGTGCCAGTAGTACCCAACTCCGTTCGACCTACGAGCAGTACTTC.

CDR3 coding DNA: TGTGCCAGCTCCCATACTGATTACAATGAGCAGTTCTTC. It specifies CASSHTDYNEQFF. V usage is TRBV5-4 and J usage is TRBJ2-1; D is undetermined. Germline values: CDR1 SGHNT, CDR2 YYREEE (reference sequence). Deletions cut 7 bases from V and 4 bases from J, with 12 bases between. This CDR3 has 13 amino acids.

The V call is TRBV27, the J call TRBJ2-1, with a weak D call TRBD2 (6 bases). Trimming took off 5 bases at V and 0 bases at J, with 20 bases between the two ends. The CDR3 is 18 amino acids. Germline loops: CDR1 MNHEY, CDR2 SMNVEV (reference sequence). The CDR3 region is CASSLLQGLEGSYNEQFF. As DNA, the CDR3 is TGTGCCAGCAGTCTACTCCAGGGTTTGGAGGGCTCCTACAATGAGCAGTTCTTC.

The chain employs TRBV21-1 and TRBJ1-2; the table's D gene call, TRBD1, was not cross checked with the DNA. TRBV21-1 is a known pseudogene. CDR3 length: 18 residues. The CDR3 loop is CASSKGKKDHRGLNGYTF. In nucleotides, the CDR3 is TGTGCCAGCAGCAAAGGGAAAAAGGACCACAGGGGGCTAAATGGCTACACCTTC.

V usage is TRBV5-6 and J usage is TRBJ2-5, with TRBD1 as a possible D gene (6 bases). The length of the CDR3 is 15 residues. V was clipped by 4 bases and J by 1 base, with 14 bases between them. Germline assignment: CDR1 SGHDT and CDR2 YYEEEE. Here the CDR3 reads CASSPGEGVQETQYF. CDR3 DNA sequence: TGTGCCAGCAGCCCCGGAGAGGGGGTCCAAGAGACCCAGTACTTC. Looking up the rest from reference TRBV5-6 and TRBJ2-5 gives the full variable domain: DAGVTQSPTHLIKTRGQQVTLRCSPKSGHDTVSWYQQALGQGPQFIFQYYEEEERQRGNFPDRFSGHQFPNYSSELNVNALLLGDSALYLCASSPGEGVQETQYFGPGTRLLVL.

This rearrangement joins TRBV6-6 to TRBJ1-2; 8 bases align to TRBD1. Per germline, CDR1 MNHNY and CDR2 SVGAGI (reference sequence). The ends lost 8 bases at V and 3 bases at J; junction bases unmatched: 8. CDR3 length equals 14 residues. The CDR3 sequence: CASLTGGRDYGYTF. The CDR3 bases are TGTGCCAGCCTCACAGGGGGTCGTGACTATGGCTACACCTTC.

This clone is deemed medium-sized. The chain uses TRBV6-5 and TRBJ1-4; weak D call: TRBD1 (5 bases). Deletions cut 5 bases from V and 2 bases from J, with 9 bases between. Looked up from germline, CDR1 is MNHEY and CDR2 is SVGAGI. The CDR3 sequence is 14 residues long. CDR3 bases: TGTGCCAGCAGTCAGGGTGGCACTAATGAAAAACTGTTTTTT. It yields the protein CASSQGGTNEKLFF.

This chain connects TRBV5-1 to TRBJ1-5; maybe TRBD1 (6 bases). Germline V gene lookup returns CDR1 SGHRS and CDR2 YFSETQ. CDR3 length: 16 amino acids. V lost 4 bases to trimming and J lost 8 bases, with 22 bases between them. The CDR3 region is CASSPGWGAVGEPQHF. The CDR3 region has the DNA TGCGCCAGCAGCCCCGGATGGGGGGCCGTAGGGGAGCCCCAGCATTTT.

The chain couples TRBV6-5 to TRBJ2-1; D is uncertain. Trimming pared 4 bases from V and 1 base from J, leaving 8 bases between. This CDR3 has 14 amino acids. The germline V gene has CDR1 MNHEY and CDR2 SVGAGI. The CDR3 region is CASSSDLSYNEQFF. The CDR3 region has the DNA TGTGCCAGCAGTTCGGACCTATCCTACAATGAGCAGTTCTTC.

The gene calls are TRBV5-1 and TRBJ2-7; 10 bases map to TRBD2. From germline, CDR1 is SGHRS and CDR2 YFSETQ. After removal of 0 bases from V and 4 bases from J, the junction contained 4 bases not matched to a gene. This CDR3 comprises 15 residues. In nucleotides, the CDR3 is TGCGCCAGCAGCTTGGGGCTAGCGGGGGCTTACGAGCAGTACTTC. It translates to CASSLGLAGAYEQYF.

V gene TRBV7-6 combines with J gene TRBJ1-1; D not resolved. The CDR3 consists of 15 residues. Trimming removed 5 bases at V and 0 bases at J, with 13 bases between. CDR1 SGHVS and CDR2 FNYEAQ come from the germline V gene. CDR3 DNA: TGTGCCAGCAGCCCAGGATACCCCATGAACACTGAAGCTTTCTTT. Its protein product is CASSPGYPMNTEAFF.

The gene calls are TRBV12-5 and TRBJ2-1; TRBD2 matches 10 bases. In germline, CDR1 is LGHNT, CDR2 FRNRAP. The CDR3 totals 15 residues. Losses at the gene ends were 7 bases for V and 6 bases for J; bases not matched to a gene: 9. The CDR3 reads CASALSGGAINEQFF. CDR3 bases: TGTGCTAGTGCTCTCAGCGGGGGGGCCATCAATGAGCAGTTCTTC.

In its sample, this clone was seen a few times. The V and J genes are TRBV9 and TRBJ1-2, with D unresolved. V was pared by 2 bases and J by 4 bases, with 9 bases between. The germline V gene has CDR1 SGDLS and CDR2 YYNGEE. The CDR3 covers 13 residues. DNA of the CDR3: TGTGCCAGCAGCGTTCTTACCGGCTATGGCTACACCTTC. This codes for CASSVLTGYGYTF.

The rearrangement joins TRBV19 to TRBJ1-5; 8 nucleotides line up with TRBD1. Trimming took 11 bases from V and 7 from J; bases not matched to a gene: 13. This CDR3 is built from 14 residues. Germline loops: CDR1 LNHDA, CDR2 SQIVND (reference sequence). CDR3 coding DNA: TGTGCCGGAGGACAGGGAACGGGGTGGCAGCCCCAGCATTTT. It specifies CAGGQGTGWQPQHF.

The V gene is TRBV29-1, the J gene TRBJ1-3; unclear D gene. The CDR3 consists of 12 residues. Germline V gene lookup returns CDR1 SQVTM and CDR2 ANQGSEA. V gave up 7 bases and J gave up 1 base, with 8 bases separating them. The CDR3: CSARTSGNTIYF. CDR3 nucleotide sequence: TGCAGCGCCCGGACTTCTGGAAACACCATATATTTT. The whole variable domain, filled in from reference TRBV29-1 and TRBJ1-3, reads SAVISQKPSRDICQRGTSLTIQCQVDSQVTMMFWYRQQPGQSLTLIATANQGSEATYESGFVIDKFPISRPNLTFSTLTVSNMSPEDSSIYLCSARTSGNTIYFGEGSWLTVV.

This clone has a handful of counts. V is TRBV5-1 and J is TRBJ1-1; 9 bases line up with TRBD1. The CDR3 covers 16 residues. Unmatched junction bases numbered 8, after V lost 1 base and J lost 4 bases. The germline CDR1 and CDR2 sequences are SGHRS and YFSETQ. In DNA form, the CDR3 reads TGCGCCAGCAGCTTGAACTTGGGGACAGGGCTCACTGAAGCTTTCTTT. Translated: CASSLNLGTGLTEAFF.

There are a few counts of this clone. The chain recombines TRBV27 with TRBJ2-1; 8 positions match TRBD1. There are 14 residues in the CDR3. J gave up 7 bases and V 7 bases, and 9 bases lay outside the gene matches. From germline, CDR1 is MNHEY and CDR2 SMNVEV (reference sequence). CDR3 nucleotides: TGTGCCAGCACCAAGGGACAGGCAATAAATGAGCAGTTCTTC. Translation gives CASTKGQAINEQFF.